The sequence of this TCR beta chain was determined in a study of TIL therapy for anti-PD-1-resistant metastatic lung cancer. Looking at the study overall: Median tumor PD-L1 proportion score was roughly 5.4%. Study-wide points: The cohort had more treatment-naive, never-smoker and oncogene-addicted patients than typical.

V lost 5 bases and J lost 3; bases outside the gene matches: 8. Germline V lookup: CDR1 MNHEY, CDR2 SMNVEV (reference sequence). This CDR3 comprises 15 residues. The immunoSEQ assay was v3. Produced via immunoSEQ multiplex PCR; TCRdb's table is partial and in-frame only. The table has some 16,000 clones, 74% seen once. Concerning this clone: Its antigen remains unidentified.

Described time point: pre-treatment sample, taken before nivolumab and TIL therapy. The V call is TRBV27, the J call TRBJ2-7; TRBD1 agrees at 9 bases. This sequence was found in a person between 30 and 80 years old with non-small cell lung cancer. This sample comprised blood, obtained at baseline. The CDR3 DNA reads as TGTGCCAGCAGTAAGGGGACAGGGATCTACTACGAGCAGTACTTC. It specifies CASSKGTGIYYEQYF.